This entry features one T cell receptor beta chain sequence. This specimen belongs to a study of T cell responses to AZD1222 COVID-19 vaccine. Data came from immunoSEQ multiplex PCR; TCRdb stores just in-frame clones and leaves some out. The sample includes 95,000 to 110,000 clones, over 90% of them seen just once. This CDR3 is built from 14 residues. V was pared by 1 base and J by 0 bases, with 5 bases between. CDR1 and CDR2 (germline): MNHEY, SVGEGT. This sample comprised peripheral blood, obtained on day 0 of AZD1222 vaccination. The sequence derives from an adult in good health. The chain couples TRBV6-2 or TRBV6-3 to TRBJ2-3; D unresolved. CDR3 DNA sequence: TGTGCCAGCAGTTACTTTTGGAGCACAGATACGCAGTATTTT. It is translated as CASSYFWSTDTQYF.